This record covers a single TCR beta chain. The antigen is not known. This record comes from a study of T cells expressing NK-cell markers. Study conclusions and caveats: In a group of several donors, dominant NKG2C+ clonotypes represented 1.0-7.0% of CD8+ T cells. Questions lingered over whether expanded NKG2C+ T cell clones were HCMV-specific.

The cDNA for TCR beta came from 5'RACE template switching with UMIs. From its re-call of the 5' RACE reads, TCRdb lists each CDR3 protein once, without DNA. The sample spans 300,000 or so distinct CDR3 sequences; the ten largest clones claim roughly 4.2%. The CDR3 consists of 16 residues. Germline CDR1 SGHTA, CDR2 FQGNSA. The sequence was collected from a woman aged 18 to 75 in good health. This chain joins TRBV7-2 and TRBJ2-4; TCRdb's D call, TRBD1, is unchecked because there is no DNA. The sequencing input was blood T cells: a sorted CD56 or NKG2C T cell subset, CD4+ or CD8+ T cells, or bulk PBMC T cells (not recorded which). The CDR3 sequence: CASSLGSGTMGNIQYF. Complete variable domain (other parts from reference TRBV7-2 and TRBJ2-4): GAGVSQSPSNKVTEKGKDVELRCDPISGHTALYWYRQSLGQGLEFLIYFQGNSAPDKSGLPSDRFSAERTGGSVSTLTIQRTQQEDSAVYLCASSLGSGTMGNIQYFGAGTRLSVL.